These T cell receptor beta chains were read from a single sample in a study of T cell responses to AZD1222 COVID-19 vaccine. Profiled with immunoSEQ multiplex PCR; TCRdb holds only in-frame clones, not every one. Of about 100,000 clones detected, around 94% appear once; the ten largest clones hold approximately 2.2%. Here the sequenced sample was peripheral blood, taken on day 0 of AZD1222 vaccination. These receptor sequences come from an adult in good health. Both conserved end residues are trimmed from each CDR3. Each record gives: J gene, V gene, CDR3 protein.

>TRBJ1-1|TRBV2
ASSGRRLNTEAF
>TRBJ1-3|TRBV19
ASSNLAGNTIY
>TRBJ1-1|TRBV4-3
ASSPLPNTEAF
>TRBJ1-5|TRBV2
ASSAQYPLQPQH
>TRBJ1-1|TRBV5-1
ASSLDGSGLVRDTEAF
>TRBJ2-7|TRBV3-1/TRBV3-2
ASSQGPVGNYQQY
>TRBJ2-5|TRBV19
ASSSRTQETQY
>TRBJ1-1|TRBV5-1
ASSLVPLRGANTEAF
>TRBJ2-1|TRBV19
ASSLLAGGHNEQF
>TRBJ2-2|TRBV11-2
ASSSLWTTTNTGELF
>TRBJ2-4|TRBV7-3
ASSLGLAGNIQY
>TRBJ2-1|TRBV28
AIETGQGAYNEQF
>TRBJ1-1|TRBV20-1
SARKGTEAF
>TRBJ1-1|TRBV19
ASSIRGTGIGDTEAF
>TRBJ1-4|TRBV2
ASRGGQNNEKLF
>TRBJ1-6|TRBV19
ASSMGRRKSSYNSPLH
>TRBJ1-2|TRBV19
ASSLRQGAGYGYT
>TRBJ1-3|TRBV19
ASGGSFSGNTIY
>TRBJ2-3|TRBV6-5
ASRDRGPDTQY
>TRBJ2-7|TRBV5-5
ASSFRVGLREQY
>TRBJ1-4|TRBV3-1/TRBV3-2
ASSQDYPGELVNEKLF
>TRBJ1-5|TRBV24-1
ATSDSRSYSNQPQH
>TRBJ1-3|TRBV28
ASNGVGFSGNTIY
>TRBJ2-1|TRBV6-2/TRBV6-3
ASSYEAGPNEQF
>TRBJ1-3|TRBV6-5
ASSKQGRSGNTIY
>TRBJ1-4|TRBV5-1
ASRETGEKLF
>TRBJ2-3|TRBV19
ASSIGGTLDTQY
>TRBJ1-5|TRBV28
ASSLVGNQPQH
>TRBJ1-2|TRBV4-2
ASSQDDQIGGYT
>TRBJ1-2|TRBV28
ASSSERQVDYGYT
>TRBJ2-1|TRBV18
ASSPRQVTGLAGDNEQF
>TRBJ2-1|TRBV7-2
ASSLVGGRSSYNEQF
>TRBJ1-1|TRBV28
ASSLTTGRTEAF
>TRBJ1-4|TRBV28
ASSPLSEKLF
>TRBJ1-2|TRBV2
ASSEGQGTYGYT
>TRBJ1-1|TRBV19
ASSIGVGQDEAF
>TRBJ2-5|TRBV19
ASSRLADQETQY
>TRBJ2-7|TRBV7-2
ASSQDAGRIDYEQY
>TRBJ2-3|TRBV11-3
ASSLGGSTDTQY
>TRBJ2-7|TRBV10-3
AISALGQGSYEQY
>TRBJ2-7|TRBV6-6
ASSYGTVYEQY
>TRBJ1-3|TRBV14
ASSQDLSSGNTIY
>TRBJ1-5|TRBV2
ASSEGAASNQPQH
>TRBJ1-1|TRBV2
ASNRQGGDTEAF
>TRBJ2-1|TRBV12-3/TRBV12-4
ASSLFGEQF
>TRBJ2-1|TRBV25-1
ASSESRFGGYEQF
>TRBJ1-2|TRBV10-2
ASSESGTSGGYT
>TRBJ1-4|TRBV6-2/TRBV6-3
ASSYPLEATNEKLF
>TRBJ2-2|TRBV7-9
ASSLAGWNKNTGELF
>TRBJ1-1|TRBV10-1
ASSEASYGTEAF